The sequence of this T cell receptor beta chain was determined in a study of blood T cell repertoires in COVID-19. On the study more broadly: Acute-phase and convalescent COVID-19 samples originated in the United States, Italy and Spain.

Produced via immunoSEQ multiplex PCR; TCRdb's table is partial and in-frame only. The table includes about 87,000 clones, approximately 88% detected once. The V end lost 1 base, the J end lost 3 bases, and 18 bases lay between the germline ends. The CDR3 runs to 17 residues. Germline loops: CDR1 SEHNR, CDR2 FQNEAQ (reference sequence). V and J are TRBV7-9 and TRBJ1-2, with TRBD1 as a possible D gene (5 bases). Sequencing used peripheral blood. The clonotype comes from a man at least 80 years old with acute or convalescent COVID-19. CDR3 DNA: TGTGCCAGCAGCTTAGGTTTAGGGGCCGCCGCCGACTATGGCTACACCTTC. This codes for CASSLGLGAAADYGYTF.